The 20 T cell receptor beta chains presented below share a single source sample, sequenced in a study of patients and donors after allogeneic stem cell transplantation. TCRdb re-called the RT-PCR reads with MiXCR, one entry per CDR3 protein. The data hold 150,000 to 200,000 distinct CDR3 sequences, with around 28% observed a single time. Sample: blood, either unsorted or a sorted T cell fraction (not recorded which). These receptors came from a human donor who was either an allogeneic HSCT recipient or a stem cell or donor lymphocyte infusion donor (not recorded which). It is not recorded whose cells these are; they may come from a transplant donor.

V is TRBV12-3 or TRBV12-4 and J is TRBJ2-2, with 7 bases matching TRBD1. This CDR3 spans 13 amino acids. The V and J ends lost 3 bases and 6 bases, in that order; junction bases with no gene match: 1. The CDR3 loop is CASSFRGSGELFF. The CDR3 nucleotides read TGTGCCAGCAGTTTCAGGGGGTCCGGGGAGCTGTTTTTT.

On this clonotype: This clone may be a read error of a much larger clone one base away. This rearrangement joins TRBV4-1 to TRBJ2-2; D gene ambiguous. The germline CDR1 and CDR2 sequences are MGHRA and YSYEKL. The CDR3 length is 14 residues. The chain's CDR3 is CASGQDPISRELFF. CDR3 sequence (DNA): TGCGCCAGCGGCCAAGATCCCATCTCCAGGGAGCTGTTTTTT.

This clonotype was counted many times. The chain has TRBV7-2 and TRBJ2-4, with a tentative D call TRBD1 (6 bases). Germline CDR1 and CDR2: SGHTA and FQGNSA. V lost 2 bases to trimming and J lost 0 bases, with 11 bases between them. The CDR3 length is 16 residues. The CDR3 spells CASSLNPTGAKNIQYF. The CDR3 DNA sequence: TGTGCCAGCAGCTTAAACCCGACAGGAGCCAAAAACATTCAGTACTTC.

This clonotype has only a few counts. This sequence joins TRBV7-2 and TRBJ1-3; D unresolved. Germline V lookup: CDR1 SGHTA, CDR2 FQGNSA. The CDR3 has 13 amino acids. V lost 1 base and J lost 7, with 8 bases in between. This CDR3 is CASSLGRGNTIYF. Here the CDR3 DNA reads TGTGCCAGCAGCTTAGGAAGAGGGAACACCATATATTTT. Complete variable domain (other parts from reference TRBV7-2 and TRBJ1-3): GAGVSQSPSNKVTEKGKDVELRCDPISGHTALYWYRQSLGQGLEFLIYFQGNSAPDKSGLPSDRFSAERTGGSVSTLTIQRTQQEDSAVYLCASSLGRGNTIYFGEGSWLTVV.

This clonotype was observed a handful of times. CDR3 region: CSAAGQGAGAGELFF. Written as DNA, the CDR3 is TGCAGTGCTGCGGGACAGGGGGCAGGGGCCGGGGAGCTGTTTTTT. The rearrangement joins TRBV20-1 to TRBJ2-2; 12 bases are shared with TRBD1. Unmatched junction bases numbered 7, after V lost 5 bases and J lost 6 bases. The CDR3 contains 15 residues. Germline V lookup: CDR1 DFQATT, CDR2 SNEGSKA (reference sequence).

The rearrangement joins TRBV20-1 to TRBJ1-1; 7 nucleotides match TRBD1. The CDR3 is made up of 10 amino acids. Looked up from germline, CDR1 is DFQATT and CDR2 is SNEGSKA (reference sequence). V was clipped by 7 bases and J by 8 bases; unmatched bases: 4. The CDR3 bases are TGCAGTGACGGGACAGCCGAAGCTTTCTTT. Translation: CSDGTAEAFF.

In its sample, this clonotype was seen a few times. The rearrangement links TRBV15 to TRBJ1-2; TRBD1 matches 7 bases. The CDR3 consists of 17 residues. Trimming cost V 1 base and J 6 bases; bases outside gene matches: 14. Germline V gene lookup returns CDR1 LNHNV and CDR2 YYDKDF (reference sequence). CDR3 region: CATSRGGPDREDDGYTF. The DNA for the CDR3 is TGTGCCACCAGCAGAGGTGGCCCTGACAGGGAGGACGATGGCTACACCTTC.

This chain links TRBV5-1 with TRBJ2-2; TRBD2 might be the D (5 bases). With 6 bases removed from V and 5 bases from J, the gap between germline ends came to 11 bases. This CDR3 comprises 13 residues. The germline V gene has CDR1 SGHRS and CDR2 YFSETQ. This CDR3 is CASKERGTGELFF. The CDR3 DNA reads TGCGCCAGCAAGGAAAGAGGGACCGGGGAGCTGTTTTTT.

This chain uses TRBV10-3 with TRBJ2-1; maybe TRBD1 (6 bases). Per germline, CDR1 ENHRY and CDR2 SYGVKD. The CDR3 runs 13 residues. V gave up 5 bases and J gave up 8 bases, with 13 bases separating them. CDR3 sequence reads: CAISTGLEDEQFF. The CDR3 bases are TGTGCCATCAGTACAGGGTTGGAAGATGAGCAGTTCTTC.

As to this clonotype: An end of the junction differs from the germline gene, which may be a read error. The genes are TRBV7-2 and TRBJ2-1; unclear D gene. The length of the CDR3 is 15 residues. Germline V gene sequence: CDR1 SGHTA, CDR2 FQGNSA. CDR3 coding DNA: TGTGCCAGCAGCTTCAGGATAAGCTCCTACAATGAGCACTTCTTC. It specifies CASSFRISSYNEHFF.

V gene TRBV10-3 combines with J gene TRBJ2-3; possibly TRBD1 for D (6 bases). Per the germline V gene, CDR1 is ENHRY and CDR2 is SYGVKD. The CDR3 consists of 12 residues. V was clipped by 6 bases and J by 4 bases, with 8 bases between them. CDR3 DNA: TGTGCCATCAGGGGACACGCAGATACGCAGTATTTT. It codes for CAIRGHADTQYF.

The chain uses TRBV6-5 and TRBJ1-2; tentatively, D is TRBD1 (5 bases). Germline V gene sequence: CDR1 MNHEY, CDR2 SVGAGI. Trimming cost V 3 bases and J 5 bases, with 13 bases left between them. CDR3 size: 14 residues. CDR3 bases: TGTGCCAGCAGTTATACAGGATTACTTTATGGCTACACCTTC. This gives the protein CASSYTGLLYGYTF.

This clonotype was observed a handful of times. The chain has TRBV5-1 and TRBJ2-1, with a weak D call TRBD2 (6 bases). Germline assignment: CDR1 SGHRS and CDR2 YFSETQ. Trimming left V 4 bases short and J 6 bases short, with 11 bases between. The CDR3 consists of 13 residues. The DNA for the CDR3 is TGCGCCAGCAGCCCATCTAGCGTCAATGAGCAGTTCTTC. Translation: CASSPSSVNEQFF.

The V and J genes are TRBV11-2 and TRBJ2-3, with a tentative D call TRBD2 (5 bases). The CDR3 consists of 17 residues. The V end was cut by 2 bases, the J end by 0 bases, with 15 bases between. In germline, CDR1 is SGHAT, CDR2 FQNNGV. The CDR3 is CASSLLWLEASTDTQYF. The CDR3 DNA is TGTGCCAGCAGCTTATTATGGCTGGAGGCTAGCACAGATACGCAGTATTTT. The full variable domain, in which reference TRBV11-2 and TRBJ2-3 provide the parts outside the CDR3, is EAGVAQSPRYKIIEKRQSVAFWCNPISGHATLYWYQQILGQGPKLLIQFQNNGVVDDSQLPKDRFSAERLKGVDSTLKIQPAKLEDSAVYLCASSLLWLEASTDTQYFGPGTRLTVL.

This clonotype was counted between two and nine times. The CDR3 loop reads CASSLVSGGNGYTF. CDR3 nucleotides: TGTGCCAGCAGTTTAGTCAGTGGGGGCAATGGCTACACCTTC. The V and J genes are TRBV27 and TRBJ1-2, with D possibly TRBD1 on 6 matching bases. V shed 2 bases and J shed 6 bases, with 13 bases lying between them. The CDR3 has 14 amino acids. Germline CDR1 and CDR2: MNHEY and SMNVEV (reference sequence).

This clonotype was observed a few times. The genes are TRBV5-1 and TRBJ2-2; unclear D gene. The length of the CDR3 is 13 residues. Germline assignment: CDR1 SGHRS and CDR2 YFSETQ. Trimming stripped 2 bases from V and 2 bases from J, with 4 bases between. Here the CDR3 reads CASSLYNTGELFF. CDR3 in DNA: TGCGCCAGCAGCTTATACAACACCGGGGAGCTGTTTTTT.

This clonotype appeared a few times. Here the CDR3 reads CASGGLAGINEQFF. CDR3 in DNA: TGTGCCAGCGGGGGACTAGCGGGAATCAATGAGCAGTTCTTC. V usage is TRBV12-3 or TRBV12-4 and J usage is TRBJ2-1, with TRBD2 matching 13 bases. Trimming cost V 8 bases and J 6 bases; bases outside gene matches: 4. There are 14 residues in the CDR3.

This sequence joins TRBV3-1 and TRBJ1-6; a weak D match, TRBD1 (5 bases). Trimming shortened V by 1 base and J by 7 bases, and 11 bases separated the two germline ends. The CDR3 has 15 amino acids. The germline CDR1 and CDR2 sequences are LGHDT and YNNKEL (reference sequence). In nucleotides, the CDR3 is TGTGCCAGCAGCCAAGTGGGACCGACGAATTCACCCCTCCACTTT. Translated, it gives CASSQVGPTNSPLHF.

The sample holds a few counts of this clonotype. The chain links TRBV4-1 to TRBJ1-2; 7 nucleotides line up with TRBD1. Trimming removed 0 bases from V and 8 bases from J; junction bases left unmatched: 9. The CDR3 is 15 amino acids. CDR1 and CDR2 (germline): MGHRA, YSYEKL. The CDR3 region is CASSQDGETGIGYTF. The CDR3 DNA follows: TGCGCCAGCAGCCAAGATGGGGAGACAGGGATCGGCTACACCTTC.

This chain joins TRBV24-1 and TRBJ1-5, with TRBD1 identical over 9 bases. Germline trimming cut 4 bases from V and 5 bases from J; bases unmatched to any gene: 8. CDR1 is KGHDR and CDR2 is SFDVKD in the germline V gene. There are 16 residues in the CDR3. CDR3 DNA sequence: TGTGCCACCAGTGACCCCGGGACAGGGTGGGATCAGCCCCAGCATTTT. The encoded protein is CATSDPGTGWDQPQHF.